This T cell receptor beta chain came from a study of blood T cell repertoires in COVID-19. At the level of the study: Samples came from the United States, Italy and Spain, spanning acute and convalescent COVID-19. Sources were T cells, B-cell-depleted T cells, or PBMCs; the material itself was cDNA or gDNA.

Methods used by the authors: The assay estimated nucleated cells by amplifying reference gene primers. This table comes from immunoSEQ multiplex PCR, and its TCRdb copy is limited to in-frame clones, with some not included. V, J and clone size were drawn from that table, and D and trimming were deduced from the DNA. Of about 230,000 clones detected, 80% to 85% appear once; the ten largest clones hold around 25%. With 11 bases clipped from V and 4 bases from J, the junction kept 13 bases outside the gene matches. There are 15 residues in the CDR3. Looked up from germline, CDR1 is SEHNR and CDR2 is FQNEAQ (reference sequence).

This chain joins TRBV7-9 and TRBJ2-2, with 7 bases fitting TRBD2. The receptor was isolated from a man aged 40-50 years with acute or convalescent COVID-19. Material for sequencing was peripheral blood. This CDR3 is CADLGGGSSTGELFF. CDR3 DNA sequence: TGTGCCGACCTGGGAGGCGGGAGCAGCACCGGGGAGCTGTTTTTT.